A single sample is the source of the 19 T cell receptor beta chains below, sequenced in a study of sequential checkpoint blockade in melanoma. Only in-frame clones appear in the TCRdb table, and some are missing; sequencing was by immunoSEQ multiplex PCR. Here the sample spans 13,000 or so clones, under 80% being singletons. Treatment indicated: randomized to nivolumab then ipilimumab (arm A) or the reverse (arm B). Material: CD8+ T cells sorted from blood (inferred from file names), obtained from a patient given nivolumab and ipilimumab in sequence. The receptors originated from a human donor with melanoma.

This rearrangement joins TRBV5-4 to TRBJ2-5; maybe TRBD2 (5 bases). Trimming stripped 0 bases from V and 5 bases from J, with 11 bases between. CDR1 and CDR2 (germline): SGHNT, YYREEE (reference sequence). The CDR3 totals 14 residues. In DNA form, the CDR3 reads TGTGCCAGCAGCTTGGGAGGGATGCGGGAGACCCAGTACTTC. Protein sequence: CASSLGGMRETQYF.

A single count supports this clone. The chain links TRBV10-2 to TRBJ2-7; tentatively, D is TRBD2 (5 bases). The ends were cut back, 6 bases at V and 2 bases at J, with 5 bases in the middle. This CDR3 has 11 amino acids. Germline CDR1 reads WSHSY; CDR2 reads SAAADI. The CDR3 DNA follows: TGCGCCAGCAGCGGGGCCTACGAGCAGTACTTC. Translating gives CASSGAYEQYF.

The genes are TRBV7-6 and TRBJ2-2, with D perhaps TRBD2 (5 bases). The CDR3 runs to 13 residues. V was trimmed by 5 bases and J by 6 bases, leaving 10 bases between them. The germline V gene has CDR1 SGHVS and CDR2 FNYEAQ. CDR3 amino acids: CASSRPGSGELFF. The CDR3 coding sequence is TGTGCCAGCAGCCGACCGGGGTCCGGGGAGCTGTTTTTT. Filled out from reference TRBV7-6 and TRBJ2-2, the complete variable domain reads GAGVSQSPRYKVTKRGQDVALRCDPISGHVSLYWYRQALGQGPEFLTYFNYEAQQDKSGLPNDRFSAERPEGSISTLTIQRTEQRDSAMYRCASSRPGSGELFFGEGSRLTVL.

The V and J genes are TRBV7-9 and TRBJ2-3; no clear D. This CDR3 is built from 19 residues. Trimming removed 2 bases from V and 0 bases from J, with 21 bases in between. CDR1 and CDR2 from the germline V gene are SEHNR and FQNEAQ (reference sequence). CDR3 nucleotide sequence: TGTGCCAGCAGCTTAACGCGGAGACCCATACGTTCTAGCACAGATACGCAGTATTTT. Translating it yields CASSLTRRPIRSSTDTQYF.

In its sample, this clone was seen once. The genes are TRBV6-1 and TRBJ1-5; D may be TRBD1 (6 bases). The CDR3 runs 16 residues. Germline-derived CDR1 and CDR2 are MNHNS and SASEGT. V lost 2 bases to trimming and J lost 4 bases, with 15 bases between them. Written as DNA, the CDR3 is TGTGCCAGCAGTGAATTTGGGTGGCAGGGGAATCAGCCCCAGCATTTT. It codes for CASSEFGWQGNQPQHF.

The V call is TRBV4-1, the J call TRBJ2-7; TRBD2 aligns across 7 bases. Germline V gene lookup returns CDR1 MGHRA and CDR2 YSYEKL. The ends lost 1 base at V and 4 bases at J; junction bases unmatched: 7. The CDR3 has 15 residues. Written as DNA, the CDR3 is TGCGCCAGCAGCCAAGGGGGGGGAGGAGGATACGAGCAGTACTTC. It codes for CASSQGGGGGYEQYF.

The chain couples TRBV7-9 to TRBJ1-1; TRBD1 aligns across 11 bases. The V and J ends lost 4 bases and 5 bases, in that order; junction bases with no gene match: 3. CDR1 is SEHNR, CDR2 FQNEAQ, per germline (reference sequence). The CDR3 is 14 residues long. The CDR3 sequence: CASSWGTGGTEAFF. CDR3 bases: TGTGCCAGCAGCTGGGGGACAGGGGGGACTGAAGCTTTCTTT.

The CDR3 reads CASRASESSYEQYF. In DNA, the CDR3 is TGTGCCAGTAGAGCTAGCGAGAGCTCCTACGAGCAGTACTTC. The V call is TRBV19, the J call TRBJ2-7, with a possible D match to TRBD2 (6 bases). This CDR3 comprises 14 residues. CDR1 and CDR2 (germline): LNHDA, SQIVND (reference sequence). V lost 6 bases to trimming and J lost 0 bases, with 12 bases between them.

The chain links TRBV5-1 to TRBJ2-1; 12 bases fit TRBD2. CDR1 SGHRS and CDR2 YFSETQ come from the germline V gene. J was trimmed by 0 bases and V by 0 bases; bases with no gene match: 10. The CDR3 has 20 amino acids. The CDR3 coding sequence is TGCGCCAGCAGCTTGGCCGGTGGACTAGCGGGATTCGACTCCTACAATGAGCAGTTCTTC. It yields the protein CASSLAGGLAGFDSYNEQFF.

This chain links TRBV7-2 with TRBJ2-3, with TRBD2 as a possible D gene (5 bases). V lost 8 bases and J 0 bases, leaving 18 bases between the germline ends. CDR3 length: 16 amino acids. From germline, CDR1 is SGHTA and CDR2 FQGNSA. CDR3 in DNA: TGTGCCAGCTCTAGAGGGCAGGAGATTAGCACAGATACGCAGTATTTT. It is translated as CASSRGQEISTDTQYF.

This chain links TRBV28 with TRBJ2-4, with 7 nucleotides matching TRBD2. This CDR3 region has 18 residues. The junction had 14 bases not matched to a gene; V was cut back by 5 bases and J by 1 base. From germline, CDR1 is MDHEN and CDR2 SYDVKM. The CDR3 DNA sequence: TGTGCCAGCAGTAGACCCCCTGGGGTGGGGGGGGCCAAAAACATTCAGTACTTC. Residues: CASSRPPGVGGAKNIQYF.

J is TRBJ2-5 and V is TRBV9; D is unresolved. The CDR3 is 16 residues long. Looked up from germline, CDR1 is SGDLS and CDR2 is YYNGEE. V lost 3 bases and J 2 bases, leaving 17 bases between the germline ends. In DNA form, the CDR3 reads TGTGCCAGCAGCGCAGGCAGGATCAGGTATCAAGAGACCCAGTACTTC. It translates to CASSAGRIRYQETQYF.

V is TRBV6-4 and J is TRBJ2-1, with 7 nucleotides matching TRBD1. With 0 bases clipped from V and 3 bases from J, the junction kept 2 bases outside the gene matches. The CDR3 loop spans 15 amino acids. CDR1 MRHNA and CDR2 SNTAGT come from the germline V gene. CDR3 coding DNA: TGTGCCAGCAGTGACTCCGGGACAGACTACAATGAGCAGTTCTTC. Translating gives CASSDSGTDYNEQFF.

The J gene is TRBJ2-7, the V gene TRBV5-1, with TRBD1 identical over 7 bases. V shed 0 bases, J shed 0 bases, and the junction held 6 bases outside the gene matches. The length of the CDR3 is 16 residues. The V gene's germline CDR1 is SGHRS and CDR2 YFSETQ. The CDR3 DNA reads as TGCGCCAGCAGCTTGGCCGGGACAGAGTACTCCTACGAGCAGTACTTC. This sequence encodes CASSLAGTEYSYEQYF. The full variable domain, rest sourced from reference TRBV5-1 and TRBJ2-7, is KAGVTQTPRYLIKTRGQQVTLSCSPISGHRSVSWYQQTPGQGLQFLFEYFSETQRNKGNFPGRFSGRQFSNSRSEMNVSTLELGDSALYLCASSLAGTEYSYEQYFGPGTRLTVT.

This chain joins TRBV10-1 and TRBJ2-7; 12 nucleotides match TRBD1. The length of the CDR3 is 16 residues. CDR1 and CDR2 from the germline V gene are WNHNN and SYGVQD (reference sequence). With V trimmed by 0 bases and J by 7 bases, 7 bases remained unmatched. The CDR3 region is CASSESMGQGAGEQYF. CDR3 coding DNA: TGCGCCAGCAGTGAGTCGATGGGACAGGGGGCCGGAGAGCAGTACTTC.

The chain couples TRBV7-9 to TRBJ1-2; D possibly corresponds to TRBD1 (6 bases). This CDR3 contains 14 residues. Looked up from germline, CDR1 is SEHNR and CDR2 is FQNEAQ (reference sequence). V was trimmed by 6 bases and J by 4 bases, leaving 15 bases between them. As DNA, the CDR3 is TGTGCCAGCAGTAAGGACAGAGGCCCCTATGGCTACACCTTC. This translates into CASSKDRGPYGYTF.

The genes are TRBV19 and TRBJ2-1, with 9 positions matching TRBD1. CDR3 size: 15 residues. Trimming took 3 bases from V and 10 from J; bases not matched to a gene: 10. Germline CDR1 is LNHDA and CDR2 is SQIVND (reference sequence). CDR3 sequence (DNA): TGTGCCAGTAGTATGGGACAGGGATCGGGCATGGAGCAGTTCTTC. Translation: CASSMGQGSGMEQFF.

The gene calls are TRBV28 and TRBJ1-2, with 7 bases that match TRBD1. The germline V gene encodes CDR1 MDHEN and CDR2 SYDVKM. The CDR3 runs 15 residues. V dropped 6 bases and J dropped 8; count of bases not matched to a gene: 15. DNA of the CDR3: TGTGCCAGCAGGTTTCTTGTGGGACAGTCCGACGGCTACACCTTC. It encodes CASRFLVGQSDGYTF.

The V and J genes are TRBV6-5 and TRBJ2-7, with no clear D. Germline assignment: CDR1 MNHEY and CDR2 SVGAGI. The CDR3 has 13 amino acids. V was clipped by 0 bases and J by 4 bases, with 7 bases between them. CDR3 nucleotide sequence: TGTGCCAGCAGTTACTCGGAGTTTTACGAGCAGTACTTC. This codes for CASSYSEFYEQYF.